Below are 32 T cell receptor beta chains sequenced from a single sample in a study of blood T cell repertoires in COVID-19 (dated by TCRdb to about 2020). Libraries were constructed by the immunoSEQ multiplex PCR assay. TCRdb took this table from immuneACCESS and kept in-frame rearrangements with V and J called. Such tables lack part of the clones; where checked against another copy, unresolved V genes explain under half of the gap, and the rest is unexplained. Counted in this sample were roughly 250,000 clones; approximately 90% of them appeared once. The ten most abundant clones make up approximately 0.84% of the sample. Material for sequencing was peripheral blood. These TCRs come from a man aged 30-40 years with acute or convalescent COVID-19.

CDR3 loop: CASFYGGIDSPLHF. The CDR3 DNA is TGTGCCAGCTTTTACGGGGGTATTGATTCACCCCTCCACTTT. V is TRBV2 and J is TRBJ1-6, with D maybe TRBD1 (5 bases). The germline V gene has CDR1 SNHLY and CDR2 FYNNEI. The CDR3 length is 14 residues. V gave up 8 bases and J gave up 8 bases, with 16 bases separating them.

For this clone: One junction end disagrees with the germline gene, perhaps due to a read error. The V gene is TRBV11-2, the J gene TRBJ1-3, with unresolved D. The CDR3 has 14 residues. CDR1 and CDR2 from the germline V gene are SGHAT and FQNNGV. The CDR3 sequence: CASSLNDPAPQVDF. In nucleotides, the CDR3 is TGTGCCAGCAGCTTAAATGACCCCGCTCCTCAGGTTGATTTT.

This chain joins TRBV7-9 and TRBJ1-1; 10 positions match TRBD1. Germline CDR1 reads SEHNR; CDR2 reads FQNEAQ (reference sequence). CDR3 size: 15 residues. The junction had 2 bases not matched to a gene; V was cut back by 3 bases and J by 1 base. The CDR3 reads CASSFRDRGNTEAFF. CDR3 nucleotide sequence: TGTGCCAGCAGCTTCCGGGACAGGGGGAACACTGAAGCTTTCTTT.

The chain combines TRBV6-5 with TRBJ1-4; D not resolved. V was cut by 5 bases and J by 3 bases, with 10 bases left in between. The CDR3 contains 14 residues. Germline values: CDR1 MNHEY, CDR2 SVGAGI. CDR3 amino acids: CASSPRISNEKLFF. CDR3 bases: TGTGCCAGCAGTCCCAGAATCTCTAATGAAAAACTGTTTTTT.

DNA for the CDR3: TGCAGCGTTGATCCTTCGCGACTAGCGGGAGGGCCGGAGTTCTTC. It encodes CSVDPSRLAGGPEFF. V and J are TRBV29-1 and TRBJ2-1, with 14 bases lining up with TRBD2. The germline V gene encodes CDR1 SQVTM and CDR2 ANQGSEA. The CDR3 totals 15 residues. Trimming removed 3 bases from V and 14 bases from J; junction bases left unmatched: 12.

This clone has only a few counts. The chain uses TRBV5-6 and TRBJ2-5; D may be TRBD2 (6 bases). Looked up from germline, CDR1 is SGHDT and CDR2 is YYEEEE. Trimming cost V 5 bases and J 5 bases, with 25 bases left between them. CDR3 length: 17 residues. In DNA, the CDR3 is TGTGCCAGCAGTTCCCCAGGACTGCCCGGGGGTGGGGAGACCCAGTACTTC. Protein: CASSSPGLPGGGETQYF.

This chain uses TRBV5-1 with TRBJ2-7, with a possible D match to TRBD1 (6 bases). The length of the CDR3 is 15 residues. With 0 bases removed from V and 3 bases from J, the gap between germline ends came to 13 bases. CDR1 SGHRS and CDR2 YFSETQ come from the germline V gene. CDR3 in amino acids: CASSLAPGESYEQYF. CDR3 nucleotides: TGCGCCAGCAGCTTGGCCCCAGGGGAGAGCTACGAGCAGTACTTC.

The chain uses TRBV5-1 and TRBJ2-7, with TRBD2 identical over 9 bases. Germline CDR1 reads SGHRS; CDR2 reads YFSETQ. The V segment lost 4 bases and the J segment 4 bases; nucleotides outside the gene matches: 9. The CDR3 length is 15 residues. CDR3 in amino acids: CASSTRLAGPYEQYF. The CDR3 DNA reads TGCGCCAGCAGCACTCGCCTAGCGGGACCATACGAGCAGTACTTC.

The chain combines TRBV5-1 with TRBJ2-5, with 7 positions matching TRBD1. Germline values: CDR1 SGHRS, CDR2 YFSETQ. The CDR3 sequence is 17 residues long. Losses at the gene ends were 0 bases for V and 5 bases for J; bases not matched to a gene: 13. The CDR3 reads CASSLDRGRMVRETQYF. CDR3 DNA sequence: TGCGCCAGCAGCTTGGATAGGGGGCGCATGGTCCGCGAGACCCAGTACTTC.

The CDR3 sequence is CASSLGTGYNSPLHF. The CDR3 region has the DNA TGTGCCAGCAGCTTAGGGACAGGATATAATTCACCCCTCCACTTT. The chain has TRBV11-2 and TRBJ1-6; 7 bases line up with TRBD1. Germline values: CDR1 SGHAT, CDR2 FQNNGV. The length of the CDR3 is 15 residues. The V segment lost 1 base and the J segment 4 bases; nucleotides outside the gene matches: 1.

The gene calls are TRBV11-2 and TRBJ2-7; the match to TRBD2 covers 8 bases. Germline V gene data show CDR1 as SGHAT and CDR2 as FQNNGV. Trimming at V came to 4 bases and at J to 6 bases, leaving 11 bases not matched to a gene. The CDR3 spans 15 residues. CDR3 nucleotides: TGTGCCAGCAGCTCCCCCAGCGGGAGTAGTTCCGAGCAGTACTTC. Translated, it gives CASSSPSGSSSEQYF.

V is TRBV19 and J is TRBJ1-3, with unresolved D. The length of the CDR3 is 12 residues. CDR1 is LNHDA, CDR2 SQIVND, per germline (reference sequence). Trimming removed 5 bases from V and 8 bases from J, with 10 bases in between. The CDR3 reads CASSFSVDTIYF. The CDR3 DNA follows: TGTGCCAGTAGTTTTTCGGTGGACACCATATATTTT.

The rearrangement joins TRBV6-5 to TRBJ2-2, with 9 bases that match TRBD2. The CDR3 spans 13 residues. Trimming at V came to 6 bases and at J to 5 bases, leaving 1 base not matched to a gene. Germline V CDR1 and CDR2: MNHEY, SVGAGI. The DNA for the CDR3 is TGTGCCAGCAGGCGGGAGGGTACCGGGGAGCTGTTTTTT. Translation gives CASRREGTGELFF.

This rearrangement joins TRBV28 to TRBJ1-4; tentative D call: TRBD1 (5 bases). The germline CDR1 and CDR2 sequences are MDHEN and SYDVKM. The CDR3 sequence is 15 residues long. Trimming pared 3 bases from V and 9 bases from J, leaving 17 bases between. The CDR3 sequence is CASSFRPGNLKKLFF. The CDR3 bases are TGTGCCAGCAGTTTTAGGCCAGGGAACCTGAAAAAACTGTTTTTT. The full variable domain, rest sourced from reference TRBV28 and TRBJ1-4, is DVKVTQSSRYLVKRTGEKVFLECVQDMDHENMFWYRQDPGLGLRLIYFSYDVKMKEKGDIPEGYSVSREKKERFSLILESASTNQTSMYLCASSFRPGNLKKLFFGSGTQLSVL.

V is TRBV28 and J is TRBJ2-2; perhaps TRBD2 as D (6 bases). This CDR3 is 15 amino acids long. Trimming took 2 bases from V and 12 from J, leaving 19 bases between them. The germline gives CDR1 MDHEN, CDR2 SYDVKM. In nucleotides, the CDR3 is TGTGCCAGCAGTTTAGCGGTGGCTAGCGTTAGGAAGCTGTTTTTT. Protein sequence: CASSLAVASVRKLFF. The full variable domain, rest sourced from reference TRBV28 and TRBJ2-2, is DVKVTQSSRYLVKRTGEKVFLECVQDMDHENMFWYRQDPGLGLRLIYFSYDVKMKEKGDIPEGYSVSREKKERFSLILESASTNQTSMYLCASSLAVASVRKLFFGEGSRLTVL.

The gene calls are TRBV5-4 and TRBJ2-1, with 8 nucleotides matching TRBD2. CDR1 and CDR2 (germline): SGHNT, YYREEE (reference sequence). CDR3 length: 16 amino acids. Trimming took 5 bases from V and 3 from J; bases not matched to a gene: 10. The CDR3 is CASSPSLAGYYNEQFF. The CDR3 DNA follows: TGTGCCAGCAGTCCTTCGCTAGCGGGCTACTACAATGAGCAGTTCTTC.

The chain combines TRBV27 with TRBJ1-4; D ambiguous. CDR3 length: 15 amino acids. V was shortened by 5 bases and J by 0 bases, with 10 bases between the two germline ends. The germline CDR1 and CDR2 sequences are MNHEY and SMNVEV (reference sequence). The CDR3, as DNA: TGTGCCAGCAGTCCGTTGAGAGCAACTAATGAAAAACTGTTTTTT. This encodes CASSPLRATNEKLFF. The variable domain in full, with the rest retrieved from reference TRBV27 and TRBJ1-4, is EAQVTQNPRYLITVTGKKLTVTCSQNMNHEYMSWYRQDPGLGLRQIYYSMNVEVTDKGDVPEGYKVSRKEKRNFPLILESPSPNQTSLYFCASSPLRATNEKLFFGSGTQLSVL.

The chain carries TRBV28 and TRBJ1-4; TRBD1 matches at 12 bases. In germline, CDR1 is MDHEN, CDR2 SYDVKM. The V and J ends lost 6 bases and 10 bases, in that order; junction bases with no gene match: 9. This CDR3 has 15 residues. In DNA, the CDR3 is TGTGCCAGCAGGTCCGGGGGACAGGGGGCGCGAAAACTGTTTTTT. The encoded protein is CASRSGGQGARKLFF.

The sample holds a few counts of this clone. This sequence joins TRBV6-5 and TRBJ1-3, with 9 bases identical to TRBD1. CDR1 and CDR2 (germline): MNHEY, SVGAGI. The CDR3 has 13 residues. Trimming took 8 bases from V and 1 from J; bases not matched to a gene: 0. CDR3 DNA: TGTGCCAGCGGACAGGGGTCTGGAAACACCATATATTTT. Translated: CASGQGSGNTIYF.

This chain uses TRBV28 with TRBJ1-4; D possibly corresponds to TRBD1 (6 bases). V dropped 1 base and J dropped 4 bases, with 10 bases sitting between them. Germline V gives CDR1 MDHEN, CDR2 SYDVKM. This CDR3 has 15 amino acids. The CDR3 coding sequence is TGTGCCAGCAGTTTATCAACAGGGCGTAATGAAAAACTGTTTTTT. Its protein is CASSLSTGRNEKLFF.

With regard to this clone: Different DNA sequences within this sample yield the same CDR3. The chain carries TRBV6-5 and TRBJ1-5; no definite D call. The CDR3 contains 13 residues. V lost 5 bases, J lost 0 bases, and 5 bases lay in between. Germline V gene lookup returns CDR1 MNHEY and CDR2 SVGAGI. The CDR3 region is CASSPVSNQPQHF. CDR3 DNA sequence: TGTGCCAGCAGTCCGGTTAGCAATCAGCCCCAGCATTTT.

The V and J genes are TRBV2 and TRBJ1-5; D gene unclear. The germline V gene encodes CDR1 SNHLY and CDR2 FYNNEI. The CDR3 has 15 residues. Trimming stripped 6 bases from V and 0 bases from J, with 12 bases between. CDR3 nucleotide sequence: TGTGCCAGCAGGGCGGAGAGTAATAGCAATCAGCCCCAGCATTTT. This encodes CASRAESNSNQPQHF.

A word on this clone: Other DNA sequences in this specimen translate into the identical CDR3. J is TRBJ1-1 and V is TRBV3-1 (or the pseudogene TRBV3-2); D remains ambiguous. Per germline, CDR1 LGHDT and CDR2 YNNKEL (reference sequence). With 1 base removed from V and 4 bases from J, the gap between germline ends came to 7 bases. The CDR3 extends over 13 amino acids. The CDR3 DNA sequence: TGTGCCAGCAGCCAAGTTGGCGGCACTGAAGCTTTCTTT. It encodes CASSQVGGTEAFF.

The V gene is TRBV14, the J gene TRBJ1-4; D is perhaps TRBD1 (5 bases). Trimming took off 0 bases at V and 5 bases at J, with 10 bases between the two ends. Germline V gene sequence: CDR1 SGHDN, CDR2 FVKESK. The length of the CDR3 is 15 residues. The CDR3 region has the DNA TGTGCCAGCAGCCAAGAACAGGTCCCGAATGAAAAACTGTTTTTT. The encoded protein is CASSQEQVPNEKLFF.

This rearrangement joins TRBV5-4 to TRBJ2-1; TRBD2 matches at 16 bases. V lost 5 bases and J lost 7; bases outside the gene matches: 12. The CDR3 runs to 18 residues. Germline assignment: CDR1 SGHNT and CDR2 YYREEE (reference sequence). The CDR3 region is CASRPTPGLAGGPNEQFF. CDR3 nucleotides: TGTGCCAGCAGACCGACCCCGGGACTAGCGGGGGGGCCGAATGAGCAGTTCTTC.

The CDR3 loop is CASSLLPSYNEQFF. The CDR3 DNA is TGCGCCAGCAGCTTACTACCCTCCTACAATGAGCAGTTCTTC. The chain is built from TRBV5-1 and TRBJ2-1; D is ambiguous. The CDR3 has 14 amino acids. Germline V gives CDR1 SGHRS, CDR2 YFSETQ. Trimming removed 2 bases at V and 0 bases at J, with 6 bases between.

The rearrangement joins TRBV3-1 (or the pseudogene TRBV3-2) to TRBJ2-3; 8 bases match TRBD2. Germline assignment: CDR1 LGHDT and CDR2 YNNKEL (reference sequence). Losses at the gene ends were 3 bases for V and 0 bases for J; bases not matched to a gene: 8. There are 17 residues in the CDR3. DNA for the CDR3: TGTGCCAGCAGCCAGACTAGCGACTTTTCTAGCACAGATACGCAGTATTTT. It is translated as CASSQTSDFSSTDTQYF.

The chain combines TRBV5-1 with TRBJ1-4; D is perhaps TRBD1 (5 bases). Trimming stripped 0 bases from V and 0 bases from J, with 6 bases between. The CDR3 has 15 residues. Germline lookup yields CDR1 SGHRS and CDR2 YFSETQ. DNA for the CDR3: TGCGCCAGCAGCTTGGGGGGCGCAACTAATGAAAAACTGTTTTTT. Its translation: CASSLGGATNEKLFF.

This sequence joins TRBV24-1 and TRBJ2-7; possible D gene TRBD1, 6 bases. The CDR3 sequence is 15 residues long. Trimming shortened V by 4 bases and J by 2 bases, and 14 bases separated the two germline ends. Germline CDR1 reads KGHDR; CDR2 reads SFDVKD. CDR3 protein: CATSEGAYHTYEQYF. As DNA, the CDR3 is TGTGCCACCAGTGAGGGGGCTTACCACACCTACGAGCAGTACTTC.

The CDR3 DNA sequence: TGTGCCAGCAGCTTGAGGACTAGCGTCGTCAACGCCCAGTACTTC. Amino acid sequence: CASSLRTSVVNAQYF. The gene calls are TRBV7-9 and TRBJ2-5, with 9 bases lining up with TRBD2. This CDR3 has 15 amino acids. Germline V lookup: CDR1 SEHNR, CDR2 FQNEAQ (reference sequence). V shed 3 bases, J shed 9 bases, and the junction held 11 bases outside the gene matches.

The V call is TRBV5-1, the J call TRBJ2-7; 7 bases fit TRBD1. The trim removed 5 bases at V and 4 bases at J, leaving 6 bases unmatched. Germline V CDR1 and CDR2: SGHRS, YFSETQ. The CDR3 covers 13 residues. CDR3 coding DNA: TGCGCCAGCAGGGCCGGACAGGAGTACGAGCAGTACTTC. Its translation: CASRAGQEYEQYF.

This chain's CDR3 is CASSQSGQRSSGANVLTF. CDR3 DNA: TGCGCCAGCAGCCAATCGGGACAGCGATCCTCTGGGGCCAACGTCCTGACTTTC. This chain uses TRBV4-1 with TRBJ2-6; 7 bases map to TRBD1. Germline values: CDR1 MGHRA, CDR2 YSYEKL. Unmatched junction bases numbered 7, after V lost 2 bases and J lost 0 bases. The CDR3 is 18 amino acids.